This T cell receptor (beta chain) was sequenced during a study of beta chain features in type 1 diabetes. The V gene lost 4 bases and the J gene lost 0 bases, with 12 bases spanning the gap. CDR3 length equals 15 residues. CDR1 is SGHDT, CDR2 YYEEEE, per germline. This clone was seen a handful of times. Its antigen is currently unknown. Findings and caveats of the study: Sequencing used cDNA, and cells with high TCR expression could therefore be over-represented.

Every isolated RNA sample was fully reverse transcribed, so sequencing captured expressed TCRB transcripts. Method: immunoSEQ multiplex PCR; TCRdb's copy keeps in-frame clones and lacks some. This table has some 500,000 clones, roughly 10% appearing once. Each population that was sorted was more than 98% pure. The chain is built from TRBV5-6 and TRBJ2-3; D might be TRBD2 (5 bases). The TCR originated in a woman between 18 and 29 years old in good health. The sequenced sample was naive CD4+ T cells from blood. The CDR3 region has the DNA TGTGCCAGCAGCCATTGGACTCGTAGCACAGATACGCAGTATTTT. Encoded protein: CASSHWTRSTDTQYF.